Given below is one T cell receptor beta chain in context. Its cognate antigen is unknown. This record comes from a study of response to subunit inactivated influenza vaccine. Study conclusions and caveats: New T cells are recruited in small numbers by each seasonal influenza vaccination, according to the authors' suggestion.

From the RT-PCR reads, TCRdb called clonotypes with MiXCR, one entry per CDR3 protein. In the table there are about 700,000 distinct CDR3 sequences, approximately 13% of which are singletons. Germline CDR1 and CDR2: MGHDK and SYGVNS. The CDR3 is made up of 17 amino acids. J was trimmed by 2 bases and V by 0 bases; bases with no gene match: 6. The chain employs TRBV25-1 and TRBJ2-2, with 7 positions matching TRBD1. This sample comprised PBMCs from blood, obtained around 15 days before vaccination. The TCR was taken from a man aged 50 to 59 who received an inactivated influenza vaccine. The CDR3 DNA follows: TGTGCCAGCAGTGAATATGGGGGACAGACAAACACCGGGGAGCTGTTTTTT. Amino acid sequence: CASSEYGGQTNTGELFF.